A selection of T cell receptor beta chains follows, all from one sample in a study of blood T cells in healthy people across ages. TCRdb processed the 5' RACE reads anew with MiXCR; each CDR3 protein has one entry. Here the sample spans about 1.8 million distinct CDR3 sequences, approximately 50% being singletons. Source material: blood. These receptors came from a woman aged 40 to 50 in good health. Each CDR3 is given with its conserved first and last residue. The D gene is left open where the match is weak. Clone sizes are given selectively: once, few, many, or a class where the clone is expanded.

J gene | D gene | V gene | clone size | CDR3 protein | CDR3 DNA
TRBJ2-1 | - | TRBV3-1 | once | CASNPVNNEQFF | TGTGCCAGCAACCCGGTCAACAATGAGCAGTTCTTC
TRBJ2-7 | - | TRBV20-1 | - | CSARPPGRNSYEQYF | TGCAGTGCTAGACCCCCGGGGAGGAACTCCTACGAGCAGTACTTC
TRBJ1-4 | - | TRBV20-1 | few | CSARDPGGANEKLFF | TGCAGTGCTAGGGACCCCGGGGGAGCTAATGAAAAACTGTTTTTT
TRBJ2-1 | - | TRBV28 | - | CASRPVGFSYNEQFF | TGTGCCAGCAGGCCTGTGGGATTCTCCTACAATGAGCAGTTCTTC
TRBJ1-2 | - | TRBV6-6 | few | CASRRGTDAVYGYTF | TGTGCCAGCAGGAGGGGGACGGACGCTGTCTATGGCTACACCTTC
TRBJ2-3 | - | TRBV27 | - | CASSFVGEPTDTQYF | TGTGCCAGCAGTTTTGTCGGGGAGCCCACAGATACGCAGTATTTT
TRBJ1-2 | - | TRBV4-2 | - | CASSQEGRASSNYGYTF | TGTGCCAGCAGCCAAGAGGGCAGGGCCAGCTCTAACTATGGCTACACCTTC
TRBJ1-4 | - | TRBV6-2/TRBV6-3 | few | CASSYFEGRGEKLFF | TGTGCCAGCAGTTACTTCGAAGGAAGAGGTGAAAAACTGTTTTTT
TRBJ2-7 | - | TRBV7-2 | few | CASSKGTREQYF | TGTGCCAGCAGCAAAGGAACCCGCGAGCAGTACTTC
TRBJ1-4 | - | TRBV7-6 | - | CASSGDSATNEKLFF | TGTGCCAGCAGCGGTGACAGCGCAACTAATGAAAAACTGTTTTTT
TRBJ1-1 | - | TRBV4-3 | few | CASSQEAGNTEAFF | TGCGCCAGCAGCCAAGAGGCCGGGAACACTGAAGCTTTCTTT
TRBJ2-7 | - | TRBV6-2/TRBV6-3 | few | CASSYSPRDPEQYF | TGTGCCAGCAGTTACTCTCCCAGGGATCCCGAGCAGTACTTC
TRBJ2-5 | - | TRBV6-5 | - | CASSYYGLNGETQYF | TGTGCCAGCAGTTACTACGGACTCAATGGGGAGACCCAGTACTTC
TRBJ2-3 | TRBD2 | TRBV7-8 | - | CASSSRTSGGAGDTQYF | TGTGCCAGCAGCTCCCGGACTAGCGGGGGGGCCGGGGATACGCAGTATTTT
TRBJ1-1 | - | TRBV6-5 | - | CASSFVARDTEAFF | TGTGCCAGCAGTTTCGTGGCGAGGGACACTGAAGCTTTCTTT
TRBJ2-7 | - | TRBV7-2 | - | CASSLPGSYNEQYF | TGTGCCAGCAGCTTGCCGGGGTCCTACAATGAGCAGTACTTC
TRBJ2-1 | - | TRBV9 | few | CASSIDGYNEQFF | TGTGCCAGCAGCATCGACGGGTACAATGAGCAGTTCTTC
TRBJ2-3 | TRBD1 | TRBV20-1 | - | CSATGGRATDTQYF | TGCAGTGCAACAGGGGGTAGGGCCACAGATACGCAGTATTTT
TRBJ1-4 | TRBD1 | TRBV12-3/TRBV12-4 | - | CASSTWTGGNEKLFF | TGTGCCAGCAGTACCTGGACAGGGGGAAATGAAAAACTGTTTTTT
TRBJ1-5 | - | TRBV7-2 | - | CASSLGNTYQPQHF | TGTGCCAGCAGCTTAGGGAACACCTATCAGCCCCAGCATTTT
TRBJ1-1 | TRBD1 | TRBV28 | - | CASSIQGSTEAFF | TGTGCCAGCAGTATACAGGGGTCCACTGAAGCTTTCTTT
TRBJ2-1 | TRBD2 | TRBV7-9 | - | CASSLRASGDNEQFF | TGTGCCAGCAGCTTAAGGGCTAGCGGGGACAATGAGCAGTTCTTC
TRBJ2-3 | - | TRBV4-3 | - | CAGSQSFNTDTQYF | TGCGCCGGCAGCCAAAGTTTTAACACAGATACGCAGTATTTT
TRBJ1-2 | - | TRBV6-5 | - | CASSYGGWYGYTF | TGTGCCAGCAGTTACGGCGGGTGGTATGGCTACACCTTC
TRBJ2-7 | - | TRBV6-5 | few | CASSRDHSSYEQYF | TGTGCCAGCAGTCGGGACCATAGCTCCTACGAGCAGTACTTC
TRBJ2-6 | - | TRBV7-2 | few | CASSSPGGMSSGANVLTF | TGTGCCAGCAGCTCCCCTGGGGGGATGAGCTCTGGGGCCAACGTCCTGACTTTC
TRBJ1-6 | TRBD1 | TRBV6-2/TRBV6-3 | - | CASSLDRGRSPLHF | TGTGCCAGCAGTCTCGACAGGGGGCGTTCACCCCTCCACTTT